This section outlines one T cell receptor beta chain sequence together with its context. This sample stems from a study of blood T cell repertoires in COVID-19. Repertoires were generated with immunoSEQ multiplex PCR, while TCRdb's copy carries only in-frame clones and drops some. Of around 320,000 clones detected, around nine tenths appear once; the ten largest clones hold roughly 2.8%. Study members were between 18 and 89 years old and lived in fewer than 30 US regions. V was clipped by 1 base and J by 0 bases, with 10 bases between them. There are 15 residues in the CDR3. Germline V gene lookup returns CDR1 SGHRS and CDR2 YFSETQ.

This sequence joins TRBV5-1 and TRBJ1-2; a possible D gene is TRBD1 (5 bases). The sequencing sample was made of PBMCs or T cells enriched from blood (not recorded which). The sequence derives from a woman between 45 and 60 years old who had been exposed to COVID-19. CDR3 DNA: TGCGCCAGCAGCTTGCAGGGCCTCGCTAACTATGGCTACACCTTC. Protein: CASSLQGLANYGYTF. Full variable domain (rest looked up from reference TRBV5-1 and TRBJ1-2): KAGVTQTPRYLIKTRGQQVTLSCSPISGHRSVSWYQQTPGQGLQFLFEYFSETQRNKGNFPGRFSGRQFSNSRSEMNVSTLELGDSALYLCASSLQGLANYGYTFGSGTRLTVV.